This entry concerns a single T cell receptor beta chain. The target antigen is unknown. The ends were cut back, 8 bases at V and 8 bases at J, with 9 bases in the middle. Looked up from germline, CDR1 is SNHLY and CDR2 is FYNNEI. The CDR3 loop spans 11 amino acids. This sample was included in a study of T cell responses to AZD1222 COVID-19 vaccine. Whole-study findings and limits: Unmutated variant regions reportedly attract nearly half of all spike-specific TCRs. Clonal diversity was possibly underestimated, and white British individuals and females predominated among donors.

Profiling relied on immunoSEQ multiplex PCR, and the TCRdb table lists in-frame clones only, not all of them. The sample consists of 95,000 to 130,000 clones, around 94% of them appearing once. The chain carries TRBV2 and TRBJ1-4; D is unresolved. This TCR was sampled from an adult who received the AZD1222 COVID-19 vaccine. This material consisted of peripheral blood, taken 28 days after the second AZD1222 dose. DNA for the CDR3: TGTGCCAGCGAAGGTGGAGAAAAACTGTTTTTT. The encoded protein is CASEGGEKLFF.